The TCR beta chain under discussion was sequenced for a study of blood T cell repertoires in COVID-19. Study overall: Italy, Spain and the United States were the sources of the convalescent and acute COVID-19 samples. In each case, the material was cDNA or gDNA derived from T cells, B-cell-depleted T cells, or PBMCs.

In germline, CDR1 is SEHNR, CDR2 FQNEAQ (reference sequence). The V end lost 5 bases, the J end lost 4 bases, and 20 bases lay between the germline ends. The CDR3 loop spans 16 amino acids. How the authors handled the data: Cell counts per sample came from amplifying reference gene primers. TCRdb's copy holds only in-frame clones and misses some; the assay was immunoSEQ multiplex PCR. For V, J and clone size, that table is used; D and trimming come from the DNA. The sample comprises 150,000 to 200,000 clones, around 84% of which are singletons, and approximately 3.3% rests with the top ten. Sequenced: peripheral blood. This TCR was recovered from a human donor with acute or convalescent COVID-19. The donor label of this sample is uncertain. The genes are TRBV7-9 and TRBJ1-2, with D unclear. As DNA, the CDR3 is TGTGCCAGCAGCCCTGACGTCCGTGGAGGGCTCTATGGCTACACCTTC. Translating gives CASSPDVRGGLYGYTF.